The 25 T cell receptor beta chains below come from one sample, sequenced in a study of OX40 agonist ivuxolimab in advanced cancers. Assay used: immunoSEQ multiplex PCR; TCRdb lists only in-frame clones, some missing. The repertoire consists of around 65,000 clones, with about 90% occurring once and the leading ten covering approximately 10%. Sequences were derived from CD4+ or CD8+ T cells sorted from blood, sampled in a trial of the OX40 agonist ivuxolimab. These receptors were collected from an adult with an advanced solid tumor such as melanoma, head and neck, liver or kidney cancer.

This chain uses TRBV25-1 with TRBJ2-5; possible D gene TRBD2, 6 bases. The length of the CDR3 is 13 residues. Trimming shortened V by 2 bases and J by 5 bases, and 9 bases separated the two germline ends. CDR1 is MGHDK and CDR2 is SYGVNS in the germline V gene. In DNA, the CDR3 is TGTGCCAGCAGTGAAGGAGGGAGGGAGACCCAGTACTTC. The encoded protein is CASSEGGRETQYF. Drawing the rest from reference TRBV25-1 and TRBJ2-5, the complete variable domain is EADIYQTPRYLVIGTGKKITLECSQTMGHDKMYWYQQDPGMELHLIHYSYGVNSTEKGDLSSESTVSRIRTEHFPLTLESARPSHTSQYLCASSEGGRETQYFGPGTRLLVL.

J is TRBJ1-5 and V is TRBV28, with TRBD1 matching 7 bases. This CDR3 is 14 amino acids long. Germline V CDR1 and CDR2: MDHEN, SYDVKM. V shed 5 bases, J shed 7 bases, and the junction held 8 bases outside the gene matches. The CDR3 bases are TGTGCCAGCAGTCCGGACAGGATTAGACAGCCCCAGCATTTT. It codes for CASSPDRIRQPQHF.

J is TRBJ1-5 and V is TRBV6-4; D is unclear. Trimming took 1 base from V and 3 from J, leaving 7 bases between them. This CDR3 spans 14 amino acids. Germline values: CDR1 MRHNA, CDR2 SNTAGT. CDR3 residues: CASSDYHANQPQHF. In nucleotides, the CDR3 is TGTGCCAGCAGTGACTATCACGCCAATCAGCCCCAGCATTTT.

The chain carries TRBV5-1 and TRBJ2-7; D is uncertain. This CDR3 is built from 15 residues. Trimming stripped 6 bases from V and 3 bases from J, with 19 bases between. Germline CDR1 reads SGHRS; CDR2 reads YFSETQ. CDR3 loop: CASTSGRTRDYEQYF. In DNA form, the CDR3 reads TGCGCCAGCACCTCCGGTAGGACCCGTGACTACGAGCAGTACTTC.

CDR3 amino acids: CASSSDSYEQFF. For the CDR3, the DNA is TGTGCCAGCAGTTCCGACTCGTACGAGCAGTTCTTC. J is TRBJ2-1 and V is TRBV6-5; D not certain. The CDR3 totals 12 residues. V lost 4 bases, J lost 10 bases, and 11 bases lay in between. Germline lookup yields CDR1 MNHEY and CDR2 SVGAGI.

V and J are TRBV13 and TRBJ1-2, with 11 bases identical to TRBD1. With V trimmed by 3 bases and J by 6 bases, 3 bases remained unmatched. CDR1 and CDR2 from the germline V gene are PRHDT and FYEKMQ (reference sequence). This CDR3 comprises 14 residues. CDR3 bases: TGTGCCAGCAGCTTGGGACAGGGGGTAGATGGCTACACCTTC. It is translated as CASSLGQGVDGYTF.

V gene TRBV7-9 combines with J gene TRBJ2-1; the D call may be TRBD1 or TRBD2 (6 bases each). Deletions cut 4 bases from V and 0 bases from J, with 13 bases between. In germline, CDR1 is SEHNR, CDR2 FQNEAQ (reference sequence). The CDR3 consists of 16 residues. The CDR3 here is CASSSIQGLSYNEQFF. CDR3 DNA: TGTGCCAGCAGCTCGATACAGGGACTCTCCTACAATGAGCAGTTCTTC.

The genes are TRBV18 and TRBJ1-2; 9 nucleotides agree with TRBD1. Unmatched junction bases numbered 3, after V lost 0 bases and J lost 7 bases. This CDR3 has 14 residues. Per germline, CDR1 KGHSH and CDR2 LQKENI. The CDR3 DNA reads TGTGCCAGCTCACCACCTGACAGGGGGTCTGGCTACACCTTC. Translating it yields CASSPPDRGSGYTF. Full variable domain (remainder filled in from reference TRBV18 and TRBJ1-2): NAGVMQNPRHLVRRRGQEARLRCSPMKGHSHVYWYRQLPEEGLKFMVYLQKENIIDESGMPKERFSAEFPKEGPSILRIQQVVRGDSAAYFCASSPPDRGSGYTFGSGTRLTVV.

V is TRBV19 and J is TRBJ2-5; 7 bases fit TRBD2. The V gene end was trimmed by 4 bases and the J gene end by 2 bases; junction bases not matched to a gene: 1. CDR3 size: 13 residues. CDR1 and CDR2 from the germline V gene are LNHDA and SQIVND (reference sequence). CDR3 nucleotide sequence: TGTGCCAGTAGTAGCGGGAGTCAAGAGACCCAGTACTTC. Protein product: CASSSGSQETQYF.

The V call is TRBV18, the J call TRBJ2-7; D perhaps matches TRBD2 (5 bases). CDR1 is KGHSH and CDR2 is LQKENI in the germline V gene. The CDR3 sequence is 14 residues long. V was trimmed by 3 bases and J by 0 bases, leaving 9 bases between them. The CDR3 nucleotides read TGTGCCAGCTCACCTACGGGAAGCTCCTACGAGCAGTACTTC. It codes for CASSPTGSSYEQYF.

J is TRBJ1-5 and V is TRBV19, with a tentative D call TRBD1 (6 bases). Trimming removed 7 bases from V and 4 bases from J, with 14 bases in between. CDR1 is LNHDA, CDR2 SQIVND, per germline (reference sequence). This CDR3 comprises 14 residues. The CDR3 DNA follows: TGTGCCAGTATCCGAGGGGGTTGGAATCAGCCCCAGCATTTT. Residues: CASIRGGWNQPQHF.

This clone showed up just once. This chain connects TRBV9 to TRBJ2-3, with a weak D call TRBD2 (6 bases). The V and J ends lost 4 bases and 0 bases respectively, with 9 bases between them. There are 14 residues in the CDR3. CDR1 and CDR2 from the germline V gene are SGDLS and YYNGEE. The CDR3 DNA sequence: TGTGCCAGCAGCTATAGCGGTAGCACAGATACGCAGTATTTT. Protein product: CASSYSGSTDTQYF.

The chain links TRBV11-3 to TRBJ2-1; TRBD2 aligns across 12 bases. The CDR3 length is 15 residues. With 3 bases clipped from V and 9 bases from J, the junction kept 6 bases outside the gene matches. Per germline, CDR1 SGHNT and CDR2 YENEEA. CDR3 amino acids: CASSFLSSGRGEQFF. In DNA, the CDR3 is TGTGCCAGCAGCTTTTTGTCTAGCGGGAGGGGTGAGCAGTTCTTC.

This chain connects TRBV18 to TRBJ2-5; D is perhaps TRBD2 (5 bases). CDR1 is KGHSH, CDR2 LQKENI, per germline. The CDR3 is 13 residues long. V lost 2 bases to trimming and J lost 4 bases, with 8 bases between them. The CDR3 sequence is CASSPFGGETQYF. As DNA, the CDR3 is TGTGCCAGCTCACCATTTGGAGGAGAGACCCAGTACTTC.

This rearrangement joins TRBV28 to TRBJ2-6; no reliable D call. The germline gives CDR1 MDHEN, CDR2 SYDVKM. Trimming shortened V by 7 bases and J by 0 bases, and 10 bases separated the two germline ends. The CDR3 is made up of 15 amino acids. The CDR3, as DNA: TGTGCCAGCAATTCAGCAGCCTCTGGGGCCAACGTCCTGACTTTC. Its translation is CASNSAASGANVLTF.

V usage is TRBV6-5 and J usage is TRBJ2-2; TRBD2 matches at 10 bases. J lost 8 bases, V lost 7 bases, and 7 bases had no gene match. CDR3 length: 14 amino acids. CDR1 and CDR2 (germline): MNHEY, SVGAGI. The CDR3 DNA sequence: TGTGCCAGCACCCGGACTAGCGGTTGGGGGGAGCTGTTTTTT. Amino acid sequence: CASTRTSGWGELFF.

The chain carries TRBV29-1 and TRBJ1-1; TRBD1 is a possible D gene (6 bases). The V and J ends lost 5 bases and 5 bases respectively, with 18 bases between them. In germline, CDR1 is SQVTM, CDR2 ANQGSEA. This CDR3 has 14 amino acids. The CDR3 sequence is CSVLPNRANTEAFF. CDR3 in DNA: TGCAGCGTTCTCCCGAACAGGGCGAATACTGAAGCTTTCTTT.

In DNA form, the CDR3 reads TGTGCCAGCAGCCCACGACAGAGGGGAGCGGGGGAGCTGTTTTTT. It specifies CASSPRQRGAGELFF. The rearrangement links TRBV11-2 to TRBJ2-2; D is perhaps TRBD1 or TRBD2 (5 bases each). The length of the CDR3 is 15 residues. The V gene's germline CDR1 is SGHAT and CDR2 FQNNGV. Trimming removed 5 bases at V and 8 bases at J, with 18 bases between.

The J gene is TRBJ1-2, the V gene TRBV18; tentative D call: TRBD1 (5 bases). Germline V gene lookup returns CDR1 KGHSH and CDR2 LQKENI. This CDR3 is built from 14 residues. V lost 0 bases to trimming and J lost 4 bases, with 9 bases between them. Written as DNA, the CDR3 is TGTGCCAGCTCACCACCCACGGGGCTCTATGGCTACACCTTC. It yields the protein CASSPPTGLYGYTF.

V gene TRBV15 combines with J gene TRBJ2-3; D remains unclear. This CDR3 comprises 12 residues. Germline V CDR1 and CDR2: LNHNV, YYDKDF (reference sequence). V was trimmed by 1 base and J by 3 bases, leaving 2 bases between them. CDR3 loop: CATSRVTDTQYF. CDR3 DNA: TGTGCCACCAGCAGAGTGACAGATACGCAGTATTTT.

This chain uses TRBV19 with TRBJ2-7, with 12 positions matching TRBD1. The CDR3 is 15 amino acids. Per the germline V gene, CDR1 is LNHDA and CDR2 is SQIVND (reference sequence). Unmatched junction bases numbered 5, after V lost 4 bases and J lost 4 bases. CDR3: CASSKGTGGFYEQYF. In DNA form, the CDR3 reads TGTGCCAGTAGTAAAGGGACAGGGGGCTTTTACGAGCAGTACTTC.

This chain connects TRBV18 to TRBJ1-1; TRBD1 is a possible D gene (5 bases). Trimming left V 3 bases short and J 1 base short, with 12 bases between. This CDR3 contains 15 residues. Germline values: CDR1 KGHSH, CDR2 LQKENI. The DNA for the CDR3 is TGTGCCAGCTCACCCGGCGGGGCCCCGAACACTGAAGCTTTCTTT. It specifies CASSPGGAPNTEAFF.

The table lists this clone with a count of one. The chain recombines TRBV11-2 with TRBJ2-7; the D is unclear. The CDR3 runs to 14 residues. Germline values: CDR1 SGHAT, CDR2 FQNNGV. Trimming left V 3 bases short and J 0 bases short, with 9 bases between. The CDR3 DNA follows: TGTGCCAGCAGCTTCGGCTTCAGCTCCTACGAGCAGTACTTC. Protein product: CASSFGFSSYEQYF.

This chain links TRBV4-1 with TRBJ2-1, with 10 bases that match TRBD2. The germline CDR1 and CDR2 sequences are MGHRA and YSYEKL. V lost 6 bases to trimming and J lost 3 bases; unmatched junction nucleotides: 5. There are 15 residues in the CDR3. The CDR3 DNA is TGCGCCAGCAGTCCCCGACTAGCGGGCTACAATGAGCAGTTCTTC. It is translated as CASSPRLAGYNEQFF.

The CDR3 spells CASNLNGNEKLFF. The CDR3 DNA reads as TGCGCCAGCAATCTAAACGGTAATGAAAAACTGTTTTTT. The rearrangement links TRBV5-1 to TRBJ1-4, with D uncertain. This CDR3 contains 13 residues. V lost 6 bases to trimming and J lost 4 bases, with 10 bases between them. Germline values: CDR1 SGHRS, CDR2 YFSETQ.